A selection of T cell receptor beta chains follows, all from one sample in a study of T cell changes during pregnancy in multiple sclerosis. Assay: immunoSEQ multiplex PCR; the TCRdb copy retains only in-frame clones and omits some. Here the sample spans tens of thousands of clones, under 95% being singletons. This material consisted of CD8+ T cells from peripheral blood mononuclear cells, taken in the second trimester of pregnancy. These receptors came from a female donor with multiple sclerosis, enrolled in a pregnancy study. Both conserved end residues are part of each CDR3. Each record gives: D gene, V gene, clone size, J gene, CDR3 DNA, CDR3 protein. D genes are given only for firm matches. Rows may omit the clone size; those that give it use once, few, many or a size class.

>.|TRBV11-2|.|TRBJ2-7
TGTGCCAGCAGCTTTGGCATCCCAACCTACGAGCAGTACTTC
CASSFGIPTYEQYF
>TRBD2|TRBV5-8|.|TRBJ2-1
TGTGCCAGCAGCTTCGGGACTACGAACAATGAGCAGTTCTTC
CASSFGTTNNEQFF
>.|TRBV5-5|.|TRBJ1-2
TGTGCCAGCAGTTCAGACAGGATAACTAACTATGGCTACACCTTC
CASSSDRITNYGYTF
>TRBD1|TRBV7-2|.|TRBJ1-5
TGTGCCAGCAGCCTGGACAGGGGGCGCATTCAGCCCCAGCATTTT
CASSLDRGRIQPQHF
>.|TRBV9|.|TRBJ1-2
TGTGCCAGCAGCGTGGGCGGGGGAAACTATGGCTACACCTTC
CASSVGGGNYGYTF
>TRBD2|TRBV11-2|.|TRBJ2-1
TGTGCCAGCAGCGGATTCGCCCCGGGAGGGATGTACAATGAGCAGTTCTTC
CASSGFAPGGMYNEQFF
>.|TRBV5-6|.|TRBJ2-5
TGTGCCAGCAGCTTAGGGACAATCCAAGAGACCCAGTACTTC
CASSLGTIQETQYF
>.|TRBV2|.|TRBJ1-4
TGTGCCAGCCGGGTAGGAGGGGAACACGAAAAACTGTTTTTT
CASRVGGEHEKLFF
>.|TRBV5-1|.|TRBJ1-2
TGCGCCAGCAGCTTGTCGGCGACTGATGGCTACACCTTC
CASSLSATDGYTF
>.|TRBV5-4|.|TRBJ2-3
TGTGCCAGCAGCTTGGGATCGGGGGCAGATACGCAGTATTTT
CASSLGSGADTQYF
>TRBD2|TRBV7-2|.|TRBJ2-3
TGTGCCAGCAGCTTAATTGGGACTAGCGGGGGGGGCACAGATACGCAGTATTTT
CASSLIGTSGGGTDTQYF
>TRBD2|TRBV7-9|medium-sized|TRBJ2-1
TGTGCCAGCAGGGGGGAGGGTTTCTACAATGAGCAGTTCTTC
CASRGEGFYNEQFF
>TRBD2|TRBV5-6|.|TRBJ2-1
TGTGCCAGCAGCTCAAACGGACTAGCGGCATCCTACAATGAGCAGTTCTTC
CASSSNGLAASYNEQFF
>.|TRBV6-5|.|TRBJ2-7
TGTGCCAGCAGTTACTCGAGGGTCCCCTCCTACGAGCAGTACTTC
CASSYSRVPSYEQYF
>.|TRBV6-6|.|TRBJ1-1
TGTGCCAGCAGTTCGGACAGAACTGAAGCTTTCTTT
CASSSDRTEAFF
>TRBD2|TRBV4-1|.|TRBJ2-3
TGCGCCAGCAGCCAGGGAGGGCTAAACACAGATACGCAGTATTTT
CASSQGGLNTDTQYF
>.|TRBV27|.|TRBJ2-7
TGTGCCAGCAGTCTAAGGTCTAGCCCCTATGGCGAGCAGTACTTC
CASSLRSSPYGEQYF
>TRBD1|TRBV19|.|TRBJ2-7
TGTGCCAGTAGTATTCTGTCGGGACAGGGTTACGAGCAGTACTTC
CASSILSGQGYEQYF
>.|TRBV15|.|TRBJ1-1
TGTGCCACCAGCGCCCCATCGGGACAAAGCAGAGATGAAGCTTTCTTT
CATSAPSGQSRDEAFF
>.|TRBV27|few|TRBJ1-2
TGTGCCAGCAGTTTATCTGGAGGGAGCGGCTACACCTTC
CASSLSGGSGYTF
>.|TRBV27|.|TRBJ2-5
TGTGCCAGCAGTCCTTTAAAGACAGGGACTCTATGGGAGACCCAGTACTTC
CASSPLKTGTLWETQYF
>.|TRBV14|once|TRBJ2-7
TGTGCCAGCAGCCCGAGGGGGATTACCTACGAGCAGTACTTC
CASSPRGITYEQYF